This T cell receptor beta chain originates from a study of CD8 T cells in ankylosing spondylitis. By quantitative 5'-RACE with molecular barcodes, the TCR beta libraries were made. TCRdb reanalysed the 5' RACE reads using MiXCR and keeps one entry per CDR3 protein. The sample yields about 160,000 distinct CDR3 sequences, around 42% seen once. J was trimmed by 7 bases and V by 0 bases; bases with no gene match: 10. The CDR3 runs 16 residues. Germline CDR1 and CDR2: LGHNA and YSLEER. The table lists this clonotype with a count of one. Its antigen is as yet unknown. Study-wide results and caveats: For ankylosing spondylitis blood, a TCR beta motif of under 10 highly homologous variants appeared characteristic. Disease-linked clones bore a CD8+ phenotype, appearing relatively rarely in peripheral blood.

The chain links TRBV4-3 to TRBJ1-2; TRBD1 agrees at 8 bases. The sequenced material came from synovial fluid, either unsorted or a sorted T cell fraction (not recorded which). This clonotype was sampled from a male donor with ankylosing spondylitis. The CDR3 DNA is TGCGCCAGCAGCCAAGATGGGTGGACAGGGAAGGTTGGCTACACCTTC. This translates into CASSQDGWTGKVGYTF.